These T cell receptor beta chains were read from a single sample in a study of OX40 agonist ivuxolimab in advanced cancers. The repertoire was sequenced with immunoSEQ multiplex PCR; TCRdb's copy has only in-frame clones and lacks some. The repertoire holds over 40,000 clones, less than 90% seen once, with approximately 5.1% in the top ten. Specimen: CD4+ or CD8+ T cells sorted from blood, collected in a trial of the OX40 agonist ivuxolimab. The receptor set was obtained from an adult with an advanced solid tumor such as melanoma, head and neck, liver or kidney cancer. CDR3s leave out the opening cysteine and the closing phenylalanine or tryptophan. Not every row has a clone size; where given, it reads once, few, many or a size class.

j_call v_call clone_size cdr3_aa
TRBJ2-7 TRBV10-2 once ATKPVGPLEQY
TRBJ2-5 TRBV18 - ASSTTIKETQY
TRBJ2-5 TRBV5-1 once ASSLGPGETQY
TRBJ2-7 TRBV6-5 - ASSFTGARYEQY
TRBJ1-2 TRBV19 - ASSLNVRYGYT
TRBJ2-1 TRBV6-6 - ASSYGTGYNEQF
TRBJ2-3 TRBV19 - ASRPRGPTDTQY
TRBJ2-1 TRBV2 - ASSERLAGGYEQF
TRBJ2-3 TRBV11-2 - ASSGQGRTDTQY
TRBJ1-3 TRBV29-1 once SVEAPGNTIY
TRBJ1-5 TRBV19 - ASSSDSQYSNQPQH
TRBJ1-1 TRBV19 - ASMGTERNTEAF
TRBJ1-4 TRBV18 - ASSQSQGTNEKLF
TRBJ2-1 TRBV7-9 - ASSLDRVMF
TRBJ2-5 TRBV4-3 - ASSQSGSDRETQY
TRBJ1-1 TRBV11-2 few ASRSTGSYTEAF
TRBJ1-1 TRBV28 - ASSPGSMNTEAF
TRBJ1-2 TRBV6-5 - ASSWPGTDYGYT
TRBJ2-5 TRBV14 once ASSQGGWGPWETQY
TRBJ2-1 TRBV21-1 - ASSTGTSGRNNSEQF
TRBJ2-5 TRBV7-2 once ASSLVWGETQY
TRBJ2-5 TRBV9 - ASSVSTSGRAGETQY
TRBJ2-3 TRBV28 - ASGSLAVYTDTQY
TRBJ1-2 TRBV28 medium-sized ASSLRLYGYT
TRBJ2-3 TRBV30 few ASIAGSTDTQY